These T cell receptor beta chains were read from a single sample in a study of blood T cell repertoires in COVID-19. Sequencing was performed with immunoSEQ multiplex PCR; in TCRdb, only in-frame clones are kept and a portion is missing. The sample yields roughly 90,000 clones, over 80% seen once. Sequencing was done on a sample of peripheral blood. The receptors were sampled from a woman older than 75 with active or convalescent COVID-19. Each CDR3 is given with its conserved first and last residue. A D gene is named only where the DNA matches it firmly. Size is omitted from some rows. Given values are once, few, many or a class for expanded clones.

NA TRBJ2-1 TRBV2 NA TGTGCCAGCAGTCCCTTAGTCGGGAGCTCCTACAATGAGCAGTTCTTC CASSPLVGSSYNEQFF
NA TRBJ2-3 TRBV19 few TGTGCCAGTAGTATAGTGTCTAGCGGCACAGATACGCAGTATTTT CASSIVSSGTDTQYF
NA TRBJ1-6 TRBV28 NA TGTGCCAGCAGTTTATTTTACAGCCTCTCCTATAATTCACCCCTCCACTTT CASSLFYSLSYNSPLHF
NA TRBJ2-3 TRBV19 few TGTGCCAGTAGTATAAGGCGGGGCACAGATACGCAGTATTTT CASSIRRGTDTQYF
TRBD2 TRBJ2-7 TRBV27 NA TGTGCCAGCAGTTCGGGACTAGCGGGAGATCGGTACTTC CASSSGLAGDRYF
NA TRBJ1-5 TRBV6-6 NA TGTGCCAGCAGTTACTTACAGGGAGACTTGCGTGAGCTCCAGCATTTT CASSYLQGDLRELQHF
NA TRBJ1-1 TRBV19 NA TGTGCCAGTAGTATTGGCCCAGGTATCGCTGAAGCTTTCTTT CASSIGPGIAEAFF
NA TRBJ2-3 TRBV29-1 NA TGCAGCGTTGAACCAGGGGCTGATACGCAGTATTTT CSVEPGADTQYF
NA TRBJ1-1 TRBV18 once TGTGCCAGCTCAACAGGGAACACTGAAGCTTTCTTT CASSTGNTEAFF
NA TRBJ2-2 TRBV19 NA TGTGCCAGTAGTCTTGTGAACACCGGGGAGCTGTTTTTT CASSLVNTGELFF
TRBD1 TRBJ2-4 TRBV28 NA TGTGCCAGTCACCCCGGGACAGGGGGTTACATTCAGTACTTC CASHPGTGGYIQYF
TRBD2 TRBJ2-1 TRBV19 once TGTGCCAGTTCCACTAGCGGGGGATACAATGAGCAGTTCTTC CASSTSGGYNEQFF
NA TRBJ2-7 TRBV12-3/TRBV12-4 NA TGTGCCAGCAGTGCGGGACAGACCTACGAGCAGTACTTC CASSAGQTYEQYF
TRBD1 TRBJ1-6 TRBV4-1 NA TGCGCCAGCAGCCAGGGGGGACAGGGCATCCCTTCACCCCTCCACTTT CASSQGGQGIPSPLHF
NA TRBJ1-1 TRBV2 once TGTGCCAGCAGTGAAGTGGTTCAGGCGAACACTGAAGCTTTCTTT CASSEVVQANTEAFF
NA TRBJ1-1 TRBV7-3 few TGTGCCAGCAGCTTAGGGGCAGGGCTGAACACTGAAGCTTTCTTT CASSLGAGLNTEAFF
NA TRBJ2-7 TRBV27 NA TGTGCCAGCAGTTCCTCCACAGGGTCCTACGAGCAGTACTTC CASSSSTGSYEQYF
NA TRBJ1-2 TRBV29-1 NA TGCAGCGTCCCCGAAAGCCCGGCCCAGGTCTATGGCTACACCTTC CSVPESPAQVYGYTF
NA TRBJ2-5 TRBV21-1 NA TGTGCCAGCAGCAAAGCTAGGACTAAACAACAAGAGACCCAGTACTTC CASSKARTKQQETQYF
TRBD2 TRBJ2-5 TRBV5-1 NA TGCGCCAGCAGCTTGGGACCGGGAGGGCAAGAGACCCAGTACTTC CASSLGPGGQETQYF
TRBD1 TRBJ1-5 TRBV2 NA TGTGCCAGCAGTCCAGACAGGGTGATCCAGCCCCAGCATTTT CASSPDRVIQPQHF
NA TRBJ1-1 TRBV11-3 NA TGTGCCAGCAAGCGTAGTCGCGGGGGGTATGATGAAGCTTTCTTT CASKRSRGGYDEAFF
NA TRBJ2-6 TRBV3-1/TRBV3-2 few TGTGCCAGTACACCACCCGGGGCCAACGTCCTGACTTTC CASTPPGANVLTF
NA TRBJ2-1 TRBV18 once TGTGCCAGCTCACCAAGTCAGGTCAGGAATGAGCAGTTCTTC CASSPSQVRNEQFF
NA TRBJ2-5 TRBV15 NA TGTGCCACCAGCACAACAGGGGAGACCCAGTACTTC CATSTTGETQYF
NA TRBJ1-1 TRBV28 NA TGTGCCAGCAGTCCCTCGGGGAGGCGCCCTATGAACACTGAAGCTTTCTTT CASSPSGRRPMNTEAFF
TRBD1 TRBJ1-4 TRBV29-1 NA TGCAGCGCCCGACAGGGTTTTAATGAAAAACTGTTTTTT CSARQGFNEKLFF
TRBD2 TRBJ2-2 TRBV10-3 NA TGTGCCATCAGTACAGCGGGAGGGATCGGGGAGCTGTTTTTT CAISTAGGIGELFF
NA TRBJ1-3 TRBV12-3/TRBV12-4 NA TGTGCCAGCAGGGAACAGACAGGAAACACCATATATTTT CASREQTGNTIYF
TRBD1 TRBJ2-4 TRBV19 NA TGTGCCAGTAGTGCACCCAACAGGGGGCCGGACAAAAACATTCAGTACTTC CASSAPNRGPDKNIQYF
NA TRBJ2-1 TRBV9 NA TGTGCCAGCAGCGTAGCTGGGGGCGTAGTGAATGAGCAGTTCTTC CASSVAGGVVNEQFF
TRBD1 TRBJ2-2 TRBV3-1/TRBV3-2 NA TGTGCGACGAAAGGGTCGAGGGGGCACGGCGGGGAGCTGTTTTTT CATKGSRGHGGELFF
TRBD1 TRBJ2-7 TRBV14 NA TGTGCCAGCAGCCAAGAATTAGGGACAGGCCGTTTCGAGCAGTACTTC CASSQELGTGRFEQYF
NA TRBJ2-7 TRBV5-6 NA TGTGCCAGCAGCTCCACGGACAGCTACTCCTACGAGCAGTACTTC CASSSTDSYSYEQYF
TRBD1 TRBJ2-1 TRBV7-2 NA TGTGCCAGCACCATTACAGGGGTTATGGATGAGCAGTTCTTC CASTITGVMDEQFF
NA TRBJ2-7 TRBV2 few TGTGCCAGCAGAGACAGCCCCTACGAGCAGTACTTC CASRDSPYEQYF
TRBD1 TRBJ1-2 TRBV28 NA TGTGCCAGCAGTTTGGGACAGACCTATGGCTACACCTTC CASSLGQTYGYTF
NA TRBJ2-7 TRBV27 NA TGTGCCAGCAGCATAACAGGTTTCTCCTACGAGCAGTACTTC CASSITGFSYEQYF
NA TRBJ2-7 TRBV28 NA TGTGCCAGCAGTTTAATTTTGGAGGCGGGCGAGCAGTACTTC CASSLILEAGEQYF
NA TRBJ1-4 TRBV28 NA TGTGCCAGCAGTTTATGGGGGGCGAAGGGGAGAGAAAAACTGTTTTTT CASSLWGAKGREKLFF
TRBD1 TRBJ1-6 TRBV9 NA TGTGCCAGCAGCGTAGATGGCAGGGGGCGTTCACCCCTCCACTTT CASSVDGRGRSPLHF
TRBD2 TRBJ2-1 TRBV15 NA TGTGCCACCAGCAGCGGGGGGGCCTCGTACAATGAGCAGTTCTTC CATSSGGASYNEQFF
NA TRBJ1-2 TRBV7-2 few TGTGCCAGCAGCTTCGACTCCAACTATGGCTACACCTTC CASSFDSNYGYTF
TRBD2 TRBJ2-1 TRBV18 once TGTGCCAGCTCACCATTCCAGCGGGGGGCCGTCGCTAGCGATGAGCAGTTCTTC CASSPFQRGAVASDEQFF
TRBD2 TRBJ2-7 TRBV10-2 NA TGCGCCAGCAGAGGTGGACTAGCGGGAGGGCCCTACGAGCAGTACTTC CASRGGLAGGPYEQYF
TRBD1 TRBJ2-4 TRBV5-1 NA TGCGCCAGCAGCGTCCTACAGGGGGCCAAAAACATTCAGTACTTC CASSVLQGAKNIQYF
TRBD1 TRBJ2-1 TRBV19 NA TGTGCCAGTAGTATAAGGGGGGACAGGTCTAGTGAGCAGTTCTTC CASSIRGDRSSEQFF
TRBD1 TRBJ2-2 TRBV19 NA TGTGCCAGTAGAAAACAGGGGGACACCGGGGAGCTGTTTTTT CASRKQGDTGELFF
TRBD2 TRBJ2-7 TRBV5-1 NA TGCGCCAGCAGCCCTAGCGGGAGGTTCTACGAGCAGTACTTC CASSPSGRFYEQYF
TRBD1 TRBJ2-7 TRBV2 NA TGTGCCAGCAGAGGACAGGTCTACGAGCAGTACTTC CASRGQVYEQYF
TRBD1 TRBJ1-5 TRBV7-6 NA TGTGCCAGCAGCTTGGACAGGCTGGGGCAGCCCCAGCATTTT CASSLDRLGQPQHF
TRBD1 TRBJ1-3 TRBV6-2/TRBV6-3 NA TGTGCCAGCAGCCCCTGGACAGGGGGAAGCTTCGGAAACACCATATATTTT CASSPWTGGSFGNTIYF
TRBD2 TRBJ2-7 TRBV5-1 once TGCGCCAGCACCTCAGCGGGGGGGGCGACAAGCAAGCAGTACTTC CASTSAGGATSKQYF
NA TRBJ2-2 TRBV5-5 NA TGTGCCAGCAGCTCACCGGGCACCGGGGAGCTGTTTTTT CASSSPGTGELFF
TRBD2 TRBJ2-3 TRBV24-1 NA TGTGCCACCGGAAAGAGTGTGGCGGGAGGGGCAGAAGATACGCAGTATTTT CATGKSVAGGAEDTQYF
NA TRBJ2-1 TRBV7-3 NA TGTGCCAGCAGCTTGGGGCCCAACAGCGATGAGCAGTTCTTC CASSLGPNSDEQFF
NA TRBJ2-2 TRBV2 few TGTGCCAGCAGTGTTCAGAACACCGGGGAGCTGTTTTTT CASSVQNTGELFF